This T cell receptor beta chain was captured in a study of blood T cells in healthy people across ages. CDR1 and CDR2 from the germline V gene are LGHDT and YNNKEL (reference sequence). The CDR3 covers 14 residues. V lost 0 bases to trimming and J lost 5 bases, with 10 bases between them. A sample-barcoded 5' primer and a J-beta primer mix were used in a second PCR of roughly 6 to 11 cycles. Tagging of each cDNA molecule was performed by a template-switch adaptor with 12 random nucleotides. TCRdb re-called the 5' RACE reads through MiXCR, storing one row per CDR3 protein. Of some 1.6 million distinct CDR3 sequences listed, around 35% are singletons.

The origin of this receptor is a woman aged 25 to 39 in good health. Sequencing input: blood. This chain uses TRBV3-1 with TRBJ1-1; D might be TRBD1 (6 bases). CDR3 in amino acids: CASSQETGRTEAFF. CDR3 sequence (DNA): TGTGCCAGCAGCCAAGAGACAGGTCGGACTGAAGCTTTCTTT.